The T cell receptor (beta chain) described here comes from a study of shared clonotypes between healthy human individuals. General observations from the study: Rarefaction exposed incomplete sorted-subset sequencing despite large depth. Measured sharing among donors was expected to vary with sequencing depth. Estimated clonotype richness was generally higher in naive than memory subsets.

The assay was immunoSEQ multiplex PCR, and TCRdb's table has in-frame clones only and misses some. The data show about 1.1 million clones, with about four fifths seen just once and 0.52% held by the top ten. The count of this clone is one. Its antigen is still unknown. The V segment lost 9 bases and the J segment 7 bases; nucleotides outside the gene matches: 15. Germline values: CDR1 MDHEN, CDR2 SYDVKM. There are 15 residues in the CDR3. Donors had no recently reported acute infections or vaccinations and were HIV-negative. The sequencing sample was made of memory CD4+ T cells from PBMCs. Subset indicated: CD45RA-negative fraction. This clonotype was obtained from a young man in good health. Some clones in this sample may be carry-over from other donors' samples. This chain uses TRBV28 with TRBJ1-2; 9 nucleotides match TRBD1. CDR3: CASYAGTGLWGGYTF. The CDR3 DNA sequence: TGTGCCAGTTACGCTGGGACAGGGTTGTGGGGTGGCTACACCTTC.